This T cell receptor (beta chain) was identified during a study of control samples from healthy donors and cancer patients. Germline trimming cut 5 bases from V and 5 bases from J; bases unmatched to any gene: 5. The V gene's germline CDR1 is MNHEY and CDR2 SVGEGT. The CDR3 consists of 15 residues. Assay: immunoSEQ multiplex PCR; the TCRdb copy retains only in-frame clones and omits some. This table has about 170,000 clones, 90% to 95% appearing once. The sequencing sample was made of blood. The source of this sequence is a woman between 55 and 75 years old in good health. The chain combines TRBV6-2 or TRBV6-3 with TRBJ2-2, with 10 bases lining up with TRBD1. DNA for the CDR3: TGTGCCAGCAGTGAGACAGGGGGCTTAACCGGGGAGCTGTTTTTT. Its protein product is CASSETGGLTGELFF.